The next 25 T cell receptor beta chains were all read from a single sample in a study of technical replicates of blood from a handful of donors. Produced via immunoSEQ multiplex PCR; TCRdb's table is partial and in-frame only. Here the sample spans about 82,000 clones, nearly 96% being singletons. The specimen sequenced was T cells isolated from PBMCs. The receptors originated from a human donor in good health.

The chain joins TRBV29-1 to TRBJ1-3; possible D gene TRBD1, 6 bases. Looked up from germline, CDR1 is SQVTM and CDR2 is ANQGSEA. Trimming took off 4 bases at V and 0 bases at J, with 10 bases between the two ends. CDR3 size: 14 residues. Here the CDR3 DNA reads TGCAGCGTTGGGACAGCGAGCTCTGGAAACACCATATATTTT. This encodes CSVGTASSGNTIYF.

V and J are TRBV11-3 and TRBJ2-1; weak D call: TRBD2 (6 bases). The CDR3 has 15 amino acids. With 5 bases removed from V and 0 bases from J, the gap between germline ends came to 11 bases. Germline assignment: CDR1 SGHNT and CDR2 YENEEA. The CDR3 nucleotides are TGTGCCAGCAGCGTCATAGCGGCCTCCTACAATGAGCAGTTCTTC. Its translation: CASSVIAASYNEQFF.

The genes are TRBV18 and TRBJ1-1; D is unclear. Deletions cut 0 bases from V and 5 bases from J, with 13 bases between. The CDR3 is made up of 15 amino acids. Per the germline V gene, CDR1 is KGHSH and CDR2 is LQKENI. The CDR3 DNA reads as TGTGCCAGCTCACCACCGGTTAATGAGGGAACTGAAGCTTTCTTT. Translation: CASSPPVNEGTEAFF.

This clone occurred once. This sequence joins TRBV7-6 and TRBJ2-5; D is ambiguous. The germline V and J ends were trimmed by 2 bases and 1 base, with 5 bases remaining between them. Germline CDR1 SGHVS, CDR2 FNYEAQ. There are 13 residues in the CDR3. CDR3: CASSLRAQETQYF. The CDR3 DNA reads TGTGCCAGCAGCTTACGAGCCCAAGAGACCCAGTACTTC.

This CDR3 is CASSQPHGSYEQYF. DNA for the CDR3: TGTGCCAGCAGCCAACCCCACGGCTCCTACGAGCAGTACTTC. The chain uses TRBV7-2 and TRBJ2-7; D is ambiguous. CDR3 size: 14 residues. Germline V CDR1 and CDR2: SGHTA, FQGNSA. V dropped 5 bases and J dropped 0 bases, with 11 bases sitting between them.

The genes are TRBV27 and TRBJ2-7, with a weak D call TRBD2 (6 bases). Trimming took off 3 bases at V and 1 base at J, with 16 bases between the two ends. CDR3 length: 16 residues. Germline V gives CDR1 MNHEY, CDR2 SMNVEV (reference sequence). The DNA for the CDR3 is TGTGCCAGCAGTTTTTCAATTGGGGACTTGTCCTACGAGCAGTACTTC. Its protein product is CASSFSIGDLSYEQYF.

The chain couples TRBV6-1 to TRBJ1-2; the match to TRBD1 covers 7 bases. This CDR3 contains 13 residues. Trimming cost V 4 bases and J 6 bases; bases outside gene matches: 5. Germline V gives CDR1 MNHNS, CDR2 SASEGT. The CDR3, as DNA: TGTGCCAGCAGTGTACAGGGGTGGGATGGCTACACCTTC. Translating gives CASSVQGWDGYTF.

This rearrangement joins TRBV6-5 to TRBJ2-7, with D possibly being TRBD1 (6 bases). Germline-derived CDR1 and CDR2 are MNHEY and SVGAGI. V shed 10 bases and J shed 2 bases, with 15 bases lying between them. The CDR3 sequence is 13 residues long. CDR3 sequence reads: CATMMDRAYEQYF. The CDR3 nucleotides read TGTGCCACCATGATGGACAGAGCCTACGAGCAGTACTTC.

The gene calls are TRBV4-3 and TRBJ2-3; tentatively, D is TRBD2 (6 bases). CDR1 LGHNA and CDR2 YSLEER come from the germline V gene. This CDR3 is built from 18 residues. V lost 2 bases and J 0 bases, leaving 18 bases between the germline ends. CDR3 sequence reads: CASSQSPWGSGSTDTQYF. In nucleotides, the CDR3 is TGCGCCAGCAGCCAATCCCCGTGGGGTAGCGGTAGCACAGATACGCAGTATTTT.

V and J are TRBV19 and TRBJ2-2; tentative D call: TRBD2 (5 bases). V shed 4 bases and J shed 2 bases, with 8 bases lying between them. Germline CDR1 and CDR2: LNHDA and SQIVND (reference sequence). The CDR3 is 14 residues long. Here the CDR3 reads CASSRGFNTGELFF. The CDR3 DNA reads as TGTGCCAGTAGTAGAGGGTTTAACACCGGGGAGCTGTTTTTT.

This clone was counted between two and nine times. The CDR3 bases are TGTGCCAGCTCACCTACGGGTAACACTGAAGCTTTCTTT. This encodes CASSPTGNTEAFF. The chain carries TRBV18 and TRBJ1-1; D is uncertain. The CDR3 is 13 residues long. Germline V lookup: CDR1 KGHSH, CDR2 LQKENI. Deletions cut 3 bases from V and 2 bases from J, with 7 bases between.

V is TRBV27 and J is TRBJ1-2; 10 bases are shared with TRBD1. The trim removed 5 bases at V and 4 bases at J, leaving 7 bases unmatched. Germline assignment: CDR1 MNHEY and CDR2 SMNVEV (reference sequence). The CDR3 consists of 15 residues. This CDR3 is CASSPVGTGVYGYTF. The CDR3 DNA sequence: TGTGCCAGCAGTCCCGTGGGGACAGGGGTCTATGGCTACACCTTC.

The CDR3 loop reads CASSPYSGLDKNIQYF. The CDR3 DNA reads TGCGCCAGCAGCCCGTATTCAGGGTTGGACAAAAACATTCAGTACTTC. V and J are TRBV4-3 and TRBJ2-4, with D perhaps matching TRBD1 (5 bases). CDR3 size: 16 residues. V dropped 4 bases and J dropped 3 bases, with 16 bases sitting between them. The germline V gene has CDR1 LGHNA and CDR2 YSLEER.

This clone has more than one count but fewer than ten. The chain couples TRBV19 to TRBJ1-1; D is possibly TRBD1 (5 bases). The CDR3 runs 14 residues. The ends were cut back, 4 bases at V and 3 bases at J, with 12 bases in the middle. Germline-derived CDR1 and CDR2 are LNHDA and SQIVND (reference sequence). The chain's CDR3 is CASSTFDRYTEAFF. Here the CDR3 DNA reads TGTGCCAGTAGTACGTTCGACAGATACACTGAAGCTTTCTTT.

The V and J genes are TRBV6-1 and TRBJ2-5, with a tentative D call TRBD2 (6 bases). The CDR3 length is 13 residues. CDR1 and CDR2 (germline): MNHNS, SASEGT. V was trimmed by 8 bases and J by 1 base, leaving 11 bases between them. Here the CDR3 reads CASGGTFQETQYF. DNA for the CDR3: TGTGCCAGCGGGGGGACCTTCCAAGAGACCCAGTACTTC.

The chain employs TRBV19 and TRBJ1-5; D unclear. Germline assignment: CDR1 LNHDA and CDR2 SQIVND (reference sequence). Trimming took off 4 bases at V and 7 bases at J, with 11 bases between the two ends. This CDR3 comprises 13 residues. In DNA, the CDR3 is TGTGCCAGTAGTACCCGACTGTGGCAGCCCCAGCATTTT. Its protein is CASSTRLWQPQHF.

The chain carries TRBV10-3 and TRBJ2-7, with TRBD2 matching 12 bases. This CDR3 has 18 residues. Germline CDR1 reads ENHRY; CDR2 reads SYGVKD. V shed 5 bases and J 1 base; nucleotides not matched to a gene: 12. CDR3 nucleotide sequence: TGTGCCATCAGTCGGACTAGCGGGAAATCACCTCTTTCCTACGAGCAGTACTTC. Protein product: CAISRTSGKSPLSYEQYF.

This chain uses TRBV10-1 with TRBJ2-3; 9 bases match TRBD2. After removal of 6 bases from V and 2 bases from J, the junction contained 3 bases not matched to a gene. CDR3 length equals 14 residues. Germline V lookup: CDR1 WNHNN, CDR2 SYGVQD (reference sequence). CDR3 region: CASSPSGATDTQYF. CDR3 bases: TGCGCCAGCAGCCCTAGCGGGGCCACAGATACGCAGTATTTT.

This CDR3 reads CSVKLNGREYEQFF. The CDR3 bases are TGCAGCGTTAAATTGAACGGGAGAGAATATGAGCAGTTCTTC. This chain uses TRBV29-1 with TRBJ2-1, with D possibly matching TRBD2 (6 bases). V was pared by 5 bases and J by 8 bases, with 19 bases between. CDR1 is SQVTM and CDR2 is ANQGSEA in the germline V gene. This CDR3 has 14 amino acids.

The chain recombines TRBV6-1 with TRBJ2-5, with D unclear. Germline CDR1 reads MNHNS; CDR2 reads SASEGT. The CDR3 length is 11 residues. V lost 1 base to trimming and J lost 7 bases, with 4 bases between them. CDR3 nucleotides: TGTGCCAGCAGTGAAGGGGCGACCCAGTACTTC. This sequence encodes CASSEGATQYF.

The chain links TRBV7-9 to TRBJ2-7; TRBD2 aligns across 15 bases. The germline V gene encodes CDR1 SEHNR and CDR2 FQNEAQ (reference sequence). The CDR3 is 16 amino acids. The trim removed 1 base at V and 3 bases at J, leaving 1 base unmatched. CDR3 amino acids: CASSLGTSGRDYEQYF. CDR3 sequence (DNA): TGTGCCAGCAGCTTAGGGACTAGCGGGAGGGACTACGAGCAGTACTTC.

Only one count was recorded for this clone. V usage is TRBV19 and J usage is TRBJ1-1; D not certain. CDR1 is LNHDA, CDR2 SQIVND, per germline (reference sequence). The CDR3 contains 14 residues. V shed 0 bases and J shed 1 base, with 6 bases lying between them. DNA of the CDR3: TGTGCCAGTAGTATAGATCTCCGGAACACTGAAGCTTTCTTT. Translating gives CASSIDLRNTEAFF. Drawing the rest from reference TRBV19 and TRBJ1-1, the complete variable domain is DGGITQSPKYLFRKEGQNVTLSCEQNLNHDAMYWYRQDPGQGLRLIYYSQIVNDFQKGDIAEGYSVSREKKESFPLTVTSAQKNPTAFYLCASSIDLRNTEAFFGQGTRLTVV.

This chain links TRBV28 with TRBJ2-7; D gene ambiguous. Trimming pared 5 bases from V and 2 bases from J, leaving 19 bases between. The CDR3 covers 16 residues. Germline V gene data show CDR1 as MDHEN and CDR2 as SYDVKM. The CDR3 here is CASSLHDSLIPYEQYF. The CDR3 nucleotides are TGTGCCAGCAGTCTGCATGACTCCCTGATTCCCTACGAGCAGTACTTC. Together with reference TRBV28 and TRBJ2-7, the CDR3 gives the full variable domain: DVKVTQSSRYLVKRTGEKVFLECVQDMDHENMFWYRQDPGLGLRLIYFSYDVKMKEKGDIPEGYSVSREKKERFSLILESASTNQTSMYLCASSLHDSLIPYEQYFGPGTRLTVT.

The genes are TRBV4-3 and TRBJ1-1, with TRBD1 matching 9 bases. The trim removed 4 bases at V and 3 bases at J, leaving 0 bases unmatched. The germline gives CDR1 LGHNA, CDR2 YSLEER. The CDR3 contains 13 residues. The CDR3 nucleotides read TGCGCCAGCAGCCGGACAGGGGACACTGAAGCTTTCTTT. It codes for CASSRTGDTEAFF.

This chain connects TRBV7-9 to TRBJ1-5; D gene ambiguous. This CDR3 has 12 residues. Germline assignment: CDR1 SEHNR and CDR2 FQNEAQ (reference sequence). V was trimmed by 5 bases and J by 5 bases, leaving 7 bases between them. The CDR3 loop is CASSIRDQPQHF. The DNA of the CDR3 is TGTGCCAGCAGCATCCGGGATCAGCCCCAGCATTTT.